This paragraph covers one T cell receptor (beta chain) sequence. Per the original data handling: Amplification of reference gene primers was used by the study to estimate nucleated cell counts. Here immunoSEQ multiplex PCR was the method, and the copy in TCRdb shows in-frame clones only, minus some. Clonal size and the V and J genes are those of that table, whereas D and trimming came from the DNA. In the table there are some 450,000 clones, around 88% of which are singletons. Patients of the Seattle cohort, enrolled during active infection, were followed longitudinally. CDR1 LNHDA and CDR2 SQIVND come from the germline V gene (reference sequence). The CDR3 is 14 amino acids. V gave up 4 bases and J gave up 1 base, with 10 bases separating them. This entry belongs to a study of blood T cell repertoires in COVID-19. Study information: PBMCs, B-cell-depleted T cells, or T cells provided the cDNA or gDNA that made up the material.

The sequence was obtained from a woman between 50 and 59 years old with COVID-19, enrolled during active disease. The material sequenced was peripheral blood. This chain links TRBV19 with TRBJ1-1, with D maybe TRBD1 (5 bases). CDR3 nucleotides: TGTGCCAGTAGTAATGGACATAAGAACACTGAAGCTTTCTTT. It yields the protein CASSNGHKNTEAFF.